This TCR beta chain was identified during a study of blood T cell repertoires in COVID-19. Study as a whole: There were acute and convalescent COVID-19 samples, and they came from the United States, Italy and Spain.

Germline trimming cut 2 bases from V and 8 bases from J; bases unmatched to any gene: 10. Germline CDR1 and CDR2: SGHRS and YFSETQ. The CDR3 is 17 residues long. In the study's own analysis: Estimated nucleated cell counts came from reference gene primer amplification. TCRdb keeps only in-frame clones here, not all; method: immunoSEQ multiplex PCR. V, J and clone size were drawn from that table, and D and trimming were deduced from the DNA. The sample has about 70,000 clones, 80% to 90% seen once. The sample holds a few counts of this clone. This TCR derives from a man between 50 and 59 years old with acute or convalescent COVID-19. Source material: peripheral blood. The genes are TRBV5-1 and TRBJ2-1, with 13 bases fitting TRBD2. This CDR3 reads CASSFGRTSGSMHEQFF. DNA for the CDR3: TGCGCCAGCAGCTTTGGGAGGACTAGCGGGAGTATGCATGAGCAGTTCTTC.